This TCR beta chain was found in a study of T cell responses to AZD1222 COVID-19 vaccine. Study-wide results and caveats: Baseline seropositivity occurred in only a handful of AZD1222 recipients. Spike-specific TCR breadth and depth both grew after two AZD1222 doses. Donors, mostly white British, included more females; clonal diversity was possibly underestimated.

The germline gives CDR1 MNHEY, CDR2 SVGEGT. The junction had 12 bases not matched to a gene; V was cut back by 5 bases and J by 3 bases. The CDR3 contains 16 residues. This clone was detected only once. Its antigen is as yet unknown. Clones were sequenced by immunoSEQ multiplex PCR, and TCRdb holds only the in-frame ones, with some missing. The sample holds some 100,000 clones, roughly 89% seen once. The chain employs TRBV6-2 or TRBV6-3 and TRBJ2-7, with 8 nucleotides matching TRBD2. The TCR originated in an adult in good health. Here the sequenced sample was peripheral blood, taken on day 0 of AZD1222 vaccination. CDR3 bases: TGTGCCAGCAGTCCCGGGGGGGTCCGCGGGGACTACGAGCAGTACTTC. Its protein is CASSPGGVRGDYEQYF.